A selection of T cell receptor beta chains follows, all from one sample in a study of vaccination and CD4 T cells after COVID-19. These receptors' targets are unknown. TCRdb itself ran the PCR reads through MiXCR, one entry per CDR3 protein. The repertoire consists of roughly 3,000 distinct CDR3 sequences, with 25% to 30% occurring once and the leading ten covering approximately 39%. Sequencing input: CD4+ T cells from blood, cultured in vitro. These receptors all stem from a human donor in good health. The CDR3 runs from the conserved cysteine through the conserved F or W. Each record gives: clone size, D gene, J gene, V gene, CDR3 protein, CDR3 DNA. The D gene is left open where the match is weak. Rows may omit the clone size; those that give it use once, few, many or a size class.

>-|-|TRBJ2-1|TRBV12-3/TRBV12-4
CASSLGGAASGDAFF
TGTGCCAGCAGTTTAGGCGGAGCAGCCTCCGGTGATGCGTTCTTC
>few|TRBD1|TRBJ2-5|TRBV19
CASSITGVGGTQYF
TGTGCCAGTAGCATCACAGGGGTTGGGGGGACCCAGTACTTC
>-|TRBD1|TRBJ2-3|TRBV6-1
CASSGLHRGGTDTQYF
TGTGCCAGCAGTGGATTACACAGGGGAGGCACAGATACGCAGTATTTT
>-|TRBD2|TRBJ2-7|TRBV5-4
CASSPRTSGSSYEQYF
TGTGCCAGCAGCCCTAGGACTAGCGGGAGTTCCTACGAGCAGTACTTC
>-|-|TRBJ2-7|TRBV7-9
CASSGGDGSYEQYF
TGTGCCAGCAGCGGCGGGGACGGCTCCTACGAGCAGTACTTC
>-|TRBD2|TRBJ2-3|TRBV10-3
CAGGVKDTQYF
TGTGCCGGGGGGGTGAAAGATACGCAGTATTTT
>-|-|TRBJ1-1|TRBV28
CASRQDLLSGRTEAFF
TGTGCCAGCAGACAAGATCTGTTAAGTGGTAGAACTGAAGCTTTCTTT
>medium-sized|-|TRBJ1-2|TRBV2
CASSLMGSYGYTF
TGTGCCAGCAGTTTGATGGGCTCCTATGGCTACACCTTC
>-|-|TRBJ2-7|TRBV15
CATSVGTSHYYEQYF
TGTGCCACCAGCGTAGGGACCTCGCACTACTACGAGCAGTACTTC
>-|TRBD1|TRBJ1-5|TRBV10-3
CAIGTDSNQPQHF
TGTGCCATCGGGACAGATAGCAATCAGCCCCAGCATTTT
>few|-|TRBJ2-7|TRBV28
CASSSTRGRAYEQYF
TGTGCCAGCAGTTCAACCCGAGGACGGGCCTACGAGCAGTACTTC
>few|-|TRBJ2-3|TRBV28
CASTGQGGTSTDTQYF
TGTGCCAGCACCGGGCAGGGGGGGACTAGCACAGATACGCAGTATTTT
>-|-|TRBJ2-7|TRBV7-9
CASSLVKGNRGDEQYF
TGTGCCAGCAGCTTAGTAAAGGGGAATAGGGGCGACGAGCAGTACTTC
>few|-|TRBJ2-4|TRBV4-1
CASSEPGLTPIQYF
TGCGCCAGCAGCGAACCGGGACTTACCCCCATTCAGTACTTC
>few|-|TRBJ1-5|TRBV30
CAWSVAGISNQPQHF
TGTGCCTGGAGTGTTGCCGGGATTAGCAATCAGCCCCAGCATTTT
>-|TRBD2|TRBJ2-3|TRBV2
CASDLDSGIHTDTQYF
TGTGCCAGCGATCTCGATAGCGGGATACATACAGATACGCAGTATTTT
>-|TRBD2|TRBJ2-3|TRBV11-3
CASSLGTSGRTDTQYF
TGTGCCAGCAGCCTTGGGACTAGCGGGAGAACAGATACGCAGTATTTT